This passage covers 21 T cell receptor beta chains from one sample sequenced in a study of T cell responses to AZD1222 COVID-19 vaccine. TCRdb's table, derived via immunoSEQ multiplex PCR, lists solely in-frame clones and lacks some. Here the sample spans roughly 140,000 clones, 85% to 95% being singletons. The sample was peripheral blood, taken after recovery from COVID-19. These receptors originate from an adult who had recovered from COVID-19.

The CDR3 nucleotides read TGTGCCAGCAGCCCGACAGGACCCCGCGAGAAAGCTTTCTTT. This codes for CASSPTGPREKAFF. The chain employs TRBV5-8 and TRBJ1-1; tentative D call: TRBD1 (6 bases). V lost 4 bases to trimming and J lost 9 bases, with 19 bases between them. The length of the CDR3 is 14 residues. CDR1 is SGHTS and CDR2 is YDEGEE in the germline V gene.

The chain joins TRBV19 to TRBJ2-3; 10 bases agree with TRBD2. The CDR3 has 15 amino acids. Germline V CDR1 and CDR2: LNHDA, SQIVND (reference sequence). V shed 8 bases, J shed 0 bases, and the junction held 5 bases outside the gene matches. CDR3 coding DNA: TGTGCCAGTCAGCAACTAGCGGGGAGCACAGATACGCAGTATTTT. Translated: CASQQLAGSTDTQYF.

The V call is TRBV3-1 (or the pseudogene TRBV3-2), the J call TRBJ1-3, with D unresolved. V lost 0 bases and J 5 bases, leaving 14 bases between the germline ends. The CDR3 is 16 amino acids. CDR1 and CDR2 from the germline V gene are LGHDT and YNNKEL (reference sequence). CDR3 in DNA: TGTGCCAGCAGCCAAGAGAGAGGAGGGATCCGAAACACCATATATTTT. Amino acid sequence: CASSQERGGIRNTIYF.

About this clone: Other DNA sequences of this sample code for an identical CDR3. The J gene is TRBJ2-7, the V gene TRBV5-1; a possible D gene is TRBD2 (5 bases). Trimming stripped 1 base from V and 4 bases from J, with 6 bases between. Germline loops: CDR1 SGHRS, CDR2 YFSETQ. The CDR3 totals 12 residues. The CDR3 DNA reads TGCGCCAGCAGCTTGAGCGGATACGAGCAGTACTTC. Translation gives CASSLSGYEQYF.

The chain employs TRBV6-4 and TRBJ2-3, with D possibly called TRBD1 or TRBD2 (5 bases each). Germline CDR1 MRHNA, CDR2 SNTAGT. V dropped 5 bases and J dropped 1 base, with 13 bases sitting between them. CDR3 length: 15 residues. The CDR3 nucleotides are TGTGCCAGCAGTAGCGAGGGGTCGGGCACAGATACGCAGTATTTT. The encoded protein is CASSSEGSGTDTQYF.

The chain links TRBV11-3 to TRBJ2-1; perhaps TRBD2 as D (6 bases). Germline CDR1 reads SGHNT; CDR2 reads YENEEA. CDR3 length equals 13 residues. V gave up 0 bases and J gave up 11 bases, with 11 bases separating them. The CDR3 nucleotides read TGTGCCAGCAGCTTAGATCGGGGGACTCAGCAGTTCTTC. It yields the protein CASSLDRGTQQFF.

This sequence joins TRBV7-9 and TRBJ2-5, with TRBD1 matching 11 bases. Germline lookup yields CDR1 SEHNR and CDR2 FQNEAQ (reference sequence). This CDR3 contains 16 residues. The V gene end was trimmed by 5 bases and the J gene end by 4 bases; junction bases not matched to a gene: 9. The CDR3 coding sequence is TGTGCCAGCAGCCCGCGGGACAGGGGGTGGTCAGAGACCCAGTACTTC. It codes for CASSPRDRGWSETQYF.

The genes are TRBV25-1 and TRBJ1-2; 7 bases are shared with TRBD1. Trimming at V came to 4 bases and at J to 8 bases, leaving 10 bases not matched to a gene. The CDR3 extends over 14 amino acids. Germline V gene sequence: CDR1 MGHDK, CDR2 SYGVNS. Here the CDR3 DNA reads TGTGCCAGCAGTGGATGGCAGGGGGGAAAGGGCTACACCTTC. Its protein product is CASSGWQGGKGYTF.

The J gene is TRBJ1-2, the V gene TRBV24-1, with TRBD1 matching 9 bases. Per the germline V gene, CDR1 is KGHDR and CDR2 is SFDVKD. This CDR3 comprises 18 residues. V lost 3 bases and J lost 5; bases outside the gene matches: 15. In nucleotides, the CDR3 is TGTGCCACCAGTGATAAAACCGGGACAGGGAGAGGTTGGTATGGCTACACCTTC. Translating gives CATSDKTGTGRGWYGYTF.

This clone was seen a few times. The V and J genes are TRBV14 and TRBJ1-5; 11 bases are shared with TRBD1. The trim removed 4 bases at V and 0 bases at J, leaving 5 bases unmatched. CDR3 length: 17 residues. CDR1 and CDR2 from the germline V gene are SGHDN and FVKESK. The CDR3 region is CASSRDRGRSSNQPQHF. CDR3 nucleotide sequence: TGTGCCAGCAGCCGGGACAGGGGGAGGAGTAGCAATCAGCCCCAGCATTTT.

The genes are TRBV7-3 and TRBJ2-1; TRBD2 agrees at 10 bases. Germline assignment: CDR1 SGHTA and CDR2 FQGTGA. After removal of 2 bases from V and 8 bases from J, the junction contained 6 bases not matched to a gene. The CDR3 totals 15 residues. The CDR3 region has the DNA TGTGCCAGCAGCTTAGGGCTAGCGGGAGTCTATGAGCAGTTCTTC. Translating it yields CASSLGLAGVYEQFF. Full variable domain (rest looked up from reference TRBV7-3 and TRBJ2-1): GAGVSQTPSNKVTEKGKYVELRCDPISGHTALYWYRQSLGQGPEFLIYFQGTGAADDSGLPNDRFFAVRPEGSVSTLKIQRTERGDSAVYLCASSLGLAGVYEQFFGPGTRLTVL.

The rearrangement links TRBV7-9 to TRBJ2-1, with 12 bases matching TRBD2. V shed 5 bases and J 10 bases; nucleotides not matched to a gene: 15. The CDR3 loop spans 17 amino acids. The germline gives CDR1 SEHNR, CDR2 FQNEAQ (reference sequence). As DNA, the CDR3 is TGTGCCAGCAGCCCTCTAGCGGGAGGGCCCGGGCGGGTCGAGCAGTTCTTC. Translating gives CASSPLAGGPGRVEQFF.

V and J are TRBV10-3 and TRBJ1-5; no reliable D call. From germline, CDR1 is ENHRY and CDR2 SYGVKD. V was clipped by 4 bases and J by 0 bases, with 10 bases between them. This CDR3 contains 15 residues. This CDR3 reads CAISVGTDSNQPQHF. For the CDR3, the DNA is TGTGCCATCAGTGTCGGAACGGATAGCAATCAGCCCCAGCATTTT.

J is TRBJ2-7 and V is TRBV21-1; TRBD2 was called by the table and not checked on the DNA. TRBV21-1 is a listed pseudogene. This CDR3 region has 16 residues. The CDR3 DNA follows: TGTGCCAGCAGCCCCACGTATCGGACTACCTCCTACGAGCAGTACTTC. Translating gives CASSPTYRTTSYEQYF.

The rearrangement uses TRBV19 and TRBJ2-5, with D perhaps TRBD2 (7 bases). This CDR3 is built from 14 residues. In germline, CDR1 is LNHDA, CDR2 SQIVND (reference sequence). The germline V and J ends were trimmed by 4 bases and 4 bases, with 13 bases remaining between them. This chain's CDR3 is CASSSGRGGETQYF. CDR3 nucleotide sequence: TGTGCCAGTAGTAGCGGGAGAGGGGGAGAGACCCAGTACTTC.

The genes are TRBV29-1 and TRBJ2-7; D perhaps matches TRBD2 (5 bases). This CDR3 is built from 14 residues. V lost 4 bases to trimming and J lost 2 bases, with 15 bases between them. Germline values: CDR1 SQVTM, CDR2 ANQGSEA. DNA of the CDR3: TGCAGCGTTGGCCTCTGGGAGCCAACCTACGAGCAGTACTTC. This sequence encodes CSVGLWEPTYEQYF.

The chain combines TRBV6-5 with TRBJ1-1; the match to TRBD1 covers 9 bases. The trim removed 6 bases at V and 4 bases at J, leaving 9 bases unmatched. In germline, CDR1 is MNHEY, CDR2 SVGAGI. There are 15 residues in the CDR3. The CDR3, as DNA: TGTGCCAGCAGGCCTCCGGGACAGGGAATCACTGAAGCTTTCTTT. This gives the protein CASRPPGQGITEAFF.

This clone was detected once. The chain carries TRBV6-5 and TRBJ2-1; TRBD1 matches at 7 bases. The CDR3 loop spans 15 amino acids. CDR1 is MNHEY, CDR2 SVGAGI, per germline. The V segment lost 2 bases and the J segment 6 bases; nucleotides outside the gene matches: 7. CDR3 sequence (DNA): TGTGCCAGCAGTTACGAGGCAGGGGGAAGCAATGAGCAGTTCTTC. It specifies CASSYEAGGSNEQFF.

This clone was seen only once. V gene TRBV6-5 combines with J gene TRBJ1-1; tentative D call: TRBD1 (6 bases). V was trimmed by 0 bases and J by 3 bases, leaving 11 bases between them. Germline V gene sequence: CDR1 MNHEY, CDR2 SVGAGI. The CDR3 has 15 residues. The CDR3 sequence is CASSYSSGVDTEAFF. CDR3 bases: TGTGCCAGCAGTTACTCTTCAGGGGTCGACACTGAAGCTTTCTTT.

The chain links TRBV5-4 to TRBJ2-7; D is undetermined. The CDR3 length is 13 residues. V was trimmed by 4 bases and J by 0 bases, leaving 8 bases between them. From germline, CDR1 is SGHNT and CDR2 YYREEE (reference sequence). In DNA form, the CDR3 reads TGTGCCAGCAGCAACCGGAACTCCTACGAGCAGTACTTC. It specifies CASSNRNSYEQYF.

V gene TRBV6-6 combines with J gene TRBJ1-6, with D maybe TRBD1 (5 bases). The germline V gene encodes CDR1 MNHNY and CDR2 SVGAGI (reference sequence). V shed 5 bases and J shed 6 bases, with 26 bases lying between them. This CDR3 has 19 amino acids. In nucleotides, the CDR3 is TGTGCCAGCAGTCTCCGGGGACCAGGGCCGTATAATATTAATTCACCCCTCCACTTT. Protein sequence: CASSLRGPGPYNINSPLHF.